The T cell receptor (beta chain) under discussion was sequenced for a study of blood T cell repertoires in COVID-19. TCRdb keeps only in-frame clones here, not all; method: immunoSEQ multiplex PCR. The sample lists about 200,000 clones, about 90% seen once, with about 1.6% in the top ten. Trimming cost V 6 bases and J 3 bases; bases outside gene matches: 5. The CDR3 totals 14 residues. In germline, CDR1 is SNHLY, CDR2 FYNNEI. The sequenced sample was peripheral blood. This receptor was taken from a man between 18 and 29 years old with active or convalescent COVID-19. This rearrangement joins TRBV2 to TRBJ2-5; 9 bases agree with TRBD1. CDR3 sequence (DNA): TGTGCCAGCAGACAACGGACAGGGGAAGAGACCCAGTACTTC. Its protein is CASRQRTGEETQYF.